This TCR beta chain was obtained from a study of identical twins. One entry per CDR3 protein results from TCRdb running MiXCR on the 5' RACE reads. Of 500,000 to 550,000 distinct CDR3 sequences listed, less than 25% are singletons. This sample was also put to use in a study of T cells expressing NK-cell markers.

The receptor comes from a woman under 30 in good health. Sequences were obtained from CD4+ T cells sorted from blood.

The CDR3 DNA sequence: TGTGCCAGCAGCTTCCGGAGGGGCAGGGAAGGAGGTGAGCAGTTCTTC. Translated: CASSFRRGREGGEQFF. The V gene is TRBV11-2, the J gene TRBJ2-1, with TRBD2 as a possible D gene (6 bases). Germline V gene lookup returns CDR1 SGHAT and CDR2 FQNNGV. V lost 3 bases, J lost 9 bases, and 21 bases lay in between. The length of the CDR3 is 16 residues.